This TCR beta chain derives from a study of cytomegalovirus exposure and HLA in healthy donors. About this clone itself: As yet, its antigen is unknown.

The germline CDR1 and CDR2 sequences are MNHNS and SASEGT. CDR3 length: 15 residues. V was pared by 5 bases and J by 5 bases, with 18 bases between. Overall study findings and caveats: Reportedly, a later analysis found an Asian-associated ancestry cluster had fewer N-insertions than the approximately 640-donor mean. Cytomegalovirus association was listed for 150 to 200 TCR beta chains. In a later analysis, at a false discovery rate of 0.05, 17,000 or so TCR beta sequences were associated with HLA alleles.

The PCR made use of 60 Vbeta and 13 Jbeta primers. The repertoire was sequenced with immunoSEQ multiplex PCR; TCRdb's copy has only in-frame clones and lacks some. This table has around 140,000 clones, 75% to 85% appearing once. The sample consisted of PBMCs. The sequence was obtained from a woman between 18 and 29 years old in good health and CMV-seropositive. The rearrangement uses TRBV6-1 and TRBJ1-1; D is possibly TRBD1 (6 bases). CDR3 protein: CASSPGEAGETEAFF. CDR3 nucleotides: TGTGCCAGCAGTCCAGGTGAGGCAGGGGAAACTGAAGCTTTCTTT.